Listed below are T cell receptor beta chains from one sample, sequenced in a study of radiotherapy plus CTLA-4 blockade in lung cancer. Using immunoSEQ multiplex PCR, the repertoire was profiled, and TCRdb retains in-frame clones only, with some absent. The sample lists 100,000 to 150,000 clones; 78% were seen once. The specimen comprised peripheral blood, sampled from a patient treated with radiotherapy plus ipilimumab. The receptor source for this set is a human donor with non-small cell lung cancer who had a partial response to radiotherapy plus ipilimumab. Each CDR3 is given with its conserved first and last residue. The D gene is left open where the match is weak. Not every row has a clone size; where given, it reads once, few, many or a size class.

>.|TRBJ2-7|TRBD2|TRBV6-1
TGTGCCAGCAGTTGGACTAGCGGGAGAAGGTACGAGCAGTACTTC
CASSWTSGRRYEQYF
>.|TRBJ1-2|.|TRBV28
TGTGCCAGCAGGCCGGGACATTGGGGCTACACCTTC
CASRPGHWGYTF
>.|TRBJ2-3|.|TRBV7-9
TGTGCCAGCAGCTTATTGACTCAAGGAGATACGCAGTATTTT
CASSLLTQGDTQYF
>.|TRBJ1-1|.|TRBV5-1
TGCGCCAGCAGCTTACGAGGCCCCCGGGGGGAAGCTTTCTTT
CASSLRGPRGEAFF
>.|TRBJ2-3|TRBD1|TRBV11-2
TGTGCCAGCAGCTTGGGACAGGGGGCAGATACGCAGTATTTT
CASSLGQGADTQYF
>.|TRBJ1-2|.|TRBV19
TGTGCCAGTAGGACTCAAGTGGCAGGGTGGAACTATGGCTACACCTTC
CASRTQVAGWNYGYTF
>.|TRBJ1-2|.|TRBV28
TGTGCCAGCAGAGGTGGAGTCTATGGCTACACCTTC
CASRGGVYGYTF
>.|TRBJ2-5|.|TRBV27
TGTGCCAGCAGCAAACTAGGGTTTCAAGAGACCCAGTACTTC
CASSKLGFQETQYF
>few|TRBJ1-1|.|TRBV11-2
TGTGCCAGCAGCTTAGGGCCTAGAACTGAAGCTTTCTTT
CASSLGPRTEAFF
>.|TRBJ1-5|TRBD1|TRBV19
TGTGCCAGTAGTATGGCAACTTCAGGGGGCGTCGCGAGGGCGCTCAGGGGCAATCAGCCCCAGCATTTT
CASSMATSGGVARALRGNQPQHF
>few|TRBJ2-1|.|TRBV11-2
TGTGCCAGCAGCTTTGACCGGGTTAATGAGCAGTTCTTC
CASSFDRVNEQFF
>.|TRBJ2-1|TRBD2|TRBV7-8
TGTGCCAGCAGCGAGAGGGAGGGGCGTAATGAGCAGTTCTTC
CASSEREGRNEQFF
>.|TRBJ2-1|TRBD2|TRBV7-9
TGTGCCAGCAGCTTTGGGGGGGGTAATGAGCAGTTCTTC
CASSFGGGNEQFF
>.|TRBJ1-5|TRBD1|TRBV19
TGTGCCAGTAGTTTCCCGGCGACAGGGGGCGCGGGTCAGCCCCAGCATTTT
CASSFPATGGAGQPQHF
>.|TRBJ1-1|TRBD1|TRBV23-1
TGCGCCAGCAGTCAATCAGGGGGACAGGGATTGTGCACTGAAGCTTTCTTT
CASSQSGGQGLCTEAFF
>few|TRBJ1-2|TRBD1|TRBV10-3
TGTGCCATCAGCTTAAAGACAGGGAACTATGGCTACACCTTC
CAISLKTGNYGYTF
>few|TRBJ2-3|.|TRBV6-6
TGTGCCAGCAGCCTCCGCGCAGATACGCAGTATTTT
CASSLRADTQYF
>.|TRBJ1-4|.|TRBV4-3
TGCGCCAGCAGCCAAGATCGAGAGGCGCGGGAAAAACTGTTTTTT
CASSQDREAREKLFF
>few|TRBJ1-1|TRBD1|TRBV7-9
TGTGCCAGCAGGCCAGGGGGGATGAACACTGAAGCTTTCTTT
CASRPGGMNTEAFF
>.|TRBJ2-7|.|TRBV28
TGTGCCAGCAGTTTAAACAGGGAGCAGTACTTC
CASSLNREQYF
>.|TRBJ2-5|TRBD1|TRBV4-1
TGCGCCAGCAGCCAAGATAGTCCAGGGGGACAGGGGTCCCGAGAGACCCAGTACTTC
CASSQDSPGGQGSRETQYF
>.|TRBJ2-2|.|TRBV28
TGTGCCAGCAGGAGGGGGGGGGACGGCACCGGGGAGCTGTTTTTT
CASRRGGDGTGELFF
>few|TRBJ1-1|.|TRBV10-2
TGCGCCAGCACCCTAACGGGGGAAACTGAAGCTTTCTTT
CASTLTGETEAFF
>.|TRBJ2-1|.|TRBV9
TGTGCCAGCAGCGTAGGCAGGGGAGGGTACAATGAGCAGTTCTTC
CASSVGRGGYNEQFF
>.|TRBJ1-5|.|TRBV6-5
TGTGCCAGCAGTTCTACGGGAGGTTTGGGGCCCCAGCATTTT
CASSSTGGLGPQHF
>.|TRBJ2-7|TRBD2|TRBV15
TGTGCCACCAGCAGTCCCGGGACTAGAGGCTACGAGCAGTACTTC
CATSSPGTRGYEQYF